The 10 T cell receptor beta chains below all came from one sample that was sequenced in a study of T cell changes during pregnancy in multiple sclerosis. TCRdb's table, derived via immunoSEQ multiplex PCR, lists solely in-frame clones and lacks some. This sample has 85,000 to 100,000 clones; 92% occur once, and the top ten carry about 1.5%. Sequenced material: peripheral blood, taken in the first trimester of pregnancy. These receptors were collected from a female donor with multiple sclerosis, enrolled in a pregnancy study.

CDR3 nucleotides: TGTGCCAGCTCACCGTCTAACACCGGGGAGCTGTTTTTT. It specifies CASSPSNTGELFF. The rearrangement uses TRBV18 and TRBJ2-2; no clear D. CDR1 and CDR2 from the germline V gene are KGHSH and LQKENI. V shed 3 bases and J shed 2 bases, with 4 bases lying between them. The CDR3 totals 13 residues.

This sequence joins TRBV21-1 and TRBJ2-7; the D call of TRBD1 is as the table states it, not checked on the DNA. TRBV21-1 is flagged as a pseudogene. The CDR3 length is 14 residues. The CDR3 spells CASSTRTGAYEQYF. The CDR3 DNA sequence: TGTGCCAGCAGCACAAGGACAGGGGCCTACGAGCAGTACTTC.

This clone showed up just a few times. The same CDR3 also results from other DNA sequences found in this sample. The rearrangement links TRBV30 to TRBJ1-5; D not resolved. Germline V gives CDR1 GTSNPN, CDR2 SVGIG (reference sequence). The V and J ends lost 1 base and 3 bases respectively, with 7 bases between them. CDR3 length: 13 residues. The CDR3 is CAWSGGDNQPQHF. The CDR3 DNA reads as TGTGCCTGGAGTGGAGGAGACAATCAGCCCCAGCATTTT.

CDR3 nucleotide sequence: TGTGCCACCCGACAGGGGCTAGAGGACACTGAAGCTTTCTTT. Its protein is CATRQGLEDTEAFF. The rearrangement links TRBV19 to TRBJ1-1; 8 nucleotides match TRBD1. The germline V gene encodes CDR1 LNHDA and CDR2 SQIVND (reference sequence). The ends lost 10 bases at V and 3 bases at J; junction bases unmatched: 10. The CDR3 is 14 amino acids.

This chain uses TRBV5-1 with TRBJ2-1; 8 positions agree with TRBD2. Trimming at V came to 0 bases and at J to 4 bases, leaving 3 bases not matched to a gene. Germline CDR1 is SGHRS and CDR2 is YFSETQ. The CDR3 runs to 15 residues. The CDR3 loop reads CASSLASGLYNEQFF. CDR3 bases: TGCGCCAGCAGCTTGGCTAGCGGGCTTTACAATGAGCAGTTCTTC.

The rearrangement joins TRBV5-8 to TRBJ2-2; TRBD2 is a possible D gene (6 bases). The germline V and J ends were trimmed by 9 bases and 3 bases, with 21 bases remaining between them. Germline V gene lookup returns CDR1 SGHTS and CDR2 YDEGEE. This CDR3 region has 16 residues. Here the CDR3 DNA reads TGTGCCACCCCATCGGCCGATGCGGGACACACCGGGGAGCTGTTTTTT. It encodes CATPSADAGHTGELFF.

The chain has TRBV5-4 and TRBJ1-2; maybe TRBD1 (5 bases). Germline V gene sequence: CDR1 SGHNT, CDR2 YYREEE (reference sequence). The germline V and J ends were trimmed by 4 bases and 5 bases, with 18 bases remaining between them. The CDR3 extends over 15 amino acids. CDR3 protein: CASSLGLLSRYGYTF. The CDR3 coding sequence is TGTGCCAGCAGCCTGGGACTCCTGAGCCGTTATGGCTACACCTTC. The full variable domain, completed using reference TRBV5-4 and TRBJ1-2, is ETGVTQSPTHLIKTRGQQVTLRCSSQSGHNTVSWYQQALGQGPQFIFQYYREEENGRGNFPPRFSGLQFPNYSSELNVNALELDDSALYLCASSLGLLSRYGYTFGSGTRLTVV.

This chain links TRBV6-1 with TRBJ2-2; D possibly corresponds to TRBD1 (5 bases). Looked up from germline, CDR1 is MNHNS and CDR2 is SASEGT. V was clipped by 4 bases and J by 7 bases, with 10 bases between them. CDR3 length equals 13 residues. CDR3 protein: CASSVTGVGELFF. The DNA of the CDR3 is TGTGCCAGCAGTGTAACAGGCGTCGGGGAGCTGTTTTTT.

For this clone: Other DNA sequences from this sample encode an identical CDR3 as well. J is TRBJ2-7 and V is TRBV9; 8 bases match TRBD1. Unmatched junction bases numbered 3, after V lost 0 bases and J lost 4 bases. Germline V gene lookup returns CDR1 SGDLS and CDR2 YYNGEE. This CDR3 is built from 14 residues. CDR3 nucleotide sequence: TGTGCCAGCAGCGTAGGCGACAGGGGTTACGAGCAGTACTTC. Its translation: CASSVGDRGYEQYF.

The chain combines TRBV6-5 with TRBJ1-5; no clear D gene. The V and J ends lost 0 bases and 11 bases respectively, with 11 bases between them. The CDR3 loop spans 13 amino acids. Germline V gene lookup returns CDR1 MNHEY and CDR2 SVGAGI. The CDR3 DNA reads TGTGCCAGCAGTTACTCGTCCGGGTCGGCCCAGCATTTT. This encodes CASSYSSGSAQHF.